This TCR beta chain originates from a study of control samples from healthy donors and cancer patients. Clones were read by immunoSEQ multiplex PCR, and TCRdb kept only the in-frame ones, dropping some. There are more than 150,000 clones in the sample; about 93% occur only once, and 0.68% lies in the top ten. The receptor was isolated from a woman in her 30s in good health. The specimen was blood.

This chain's CDR3 is CASSLLGLAGGPDTQYF. For the CDR3, the DNA is TGTGCCAGCAGTTTATTGGGACTAGCGGGAGGGCCAGATACGCAGTATTTT. The chain employs TRBV27 and TRBJ2-3, with 16 bases matching TRBD2. Per germline, CDR1 MNHEY and CDR2 SMNVEV (reference sequence). V shed 1 base, J shed 4 bases, and the junction held 2 bases outside the gene matches. The CDR3 spans 17 residues.